This T cell receptor (beta chain) is drawn from a study of identical twins. V lost 2 bases and J 3 bases, leaving 15 bases between the germline ends. There are 16 residues in the CDR3. This clonotype was picked up a small number of times. Its specificity is not known. Broader study findings: High-abundance cord blood beta clonotypes had fewer insertions; memory repertoires showed none. Shared out-of-frame alpha sequences (those common to twins) showed excess low generation probability.

Among all donors, each was a healthy Caucasian. TCRdb re-analysed the 5' RACE reads in MiXCR, keeping a single row per CDR3 protein. The sample gives 300,000 to 350,000 distinct CDR3 sequences, over 9% of which show up once; around 7.2% is in the top ten. This sample also appeared in a second study, on yellow fever vaccine responses in identical twins.

Sequencing was performed on CD8+ T cells sorted from blood. The chain is built from TRBV12-3 or TRBV12-4 and TRBJ2-3; D might be TRBD2 (5 bases). The sequence derives from a woman between 18 and 29 years old in good health. The CDR3 DNA follows: TGTGCCAGCAGTTTAATGTCTAGCCCGGGGACAGATACGCAGTATTTT. Translating it yields CASSLMSSPGTDTQYF.